This T cell receptor (beta chain) was captured by sequencing in a study of graft-versus-host responses after intestinal transplantation. Across the whole study: The transplants performed in recipients were multivisceral, liver-intestinal, or isolated intestinal. After anti-thymocyte globulin induction, recipients took tacrolimus and steroids for two to three years. Study conclusions and caveats: Recipient marrow showed GvH clones, some seen first in ileum or blood.

Profiling relied on immunoSEQ multiplex PCR, and the TCRdb table lists in-frame clones only, not all of them. The repertoire holds about 23,000 clones, with 44% as singletons. This CDR3 contains 15 residues. Germline assignment: CDR1 WNHNN and CDR2 SYGVQD (reference sequence). The V gene end was trimmed by 11 bases and the J gene end by 6 bases; junction bases not matched to a gene: 14. Irradiated, violet-dye-labeled stimulator cells, roughly 200,000 in number, were plated with roughly 200,000 CFSE-labeled responder cells. Responder cells that were proliferating and CFSE-low, both CD3+CD4+ and CD3+CD8+, were sorted after the reaction.

Here the sequenced sample was alloreactive CD8+ T cells from a mixed lymphocyte reaction culture, taken before transplantation. As for subset: CFSE-low proliferating T cells sorted from approximately 6-day pre-transplant mixed lymphocyte reaction (GvH or HvG direction). The sequence was obtained from a human patient who was an organ donor for intestinal transplantation. The rearrangement links TRBV10-1 to TRBJ2-1; 9 nucleotides align to TRBD2. The CDR3 spells CAGTLRLAGTNEQFF. As DNA, the CDR3 is TGCGCCGGGACCTTAAGGCTAGCGGGAACCAATGAGCAGTTCTTC.